The T cell receptor (beta chain) under discussion was sequenced for a study of T cell responses to AZD1222 COVID-19 vaccine. This CDR3 region has 16 residues. Germline assignment: CDR1 SEHNR and CDR2 FQNEAQ (reference sequence). V shed 6 bases and J 5 bases; nucleotides not matched to a gene: 12. Overall study results and limits: Baseline seropositivity occurred in only a handful of AZD1222 recipients.

In regard to this clone: Its antigen is not known.

Assay: immunoSEQ multiplex PCR; the TCRdb copy retains only in-frame clones and omits some. The sample consists of roughly 77,000 clones, more than 85% of them appearing once. The TCR was taken from an adult who received the AZD1222 COVID-19 vaccine. The V call is TRBV7-9, the J call TRBJ1-1; 10 positions agree with TRBD1. The sequences come from peripheral blood, collected 28 days after the second AZD1222 dose. The CDR3 is CASRQPRQGARTEAFF. As DNA, the CDR3 is TGTGCCAGCAGACAACCCCGACAGGGGGCCCGAACTGAAGCTTTCTTT.